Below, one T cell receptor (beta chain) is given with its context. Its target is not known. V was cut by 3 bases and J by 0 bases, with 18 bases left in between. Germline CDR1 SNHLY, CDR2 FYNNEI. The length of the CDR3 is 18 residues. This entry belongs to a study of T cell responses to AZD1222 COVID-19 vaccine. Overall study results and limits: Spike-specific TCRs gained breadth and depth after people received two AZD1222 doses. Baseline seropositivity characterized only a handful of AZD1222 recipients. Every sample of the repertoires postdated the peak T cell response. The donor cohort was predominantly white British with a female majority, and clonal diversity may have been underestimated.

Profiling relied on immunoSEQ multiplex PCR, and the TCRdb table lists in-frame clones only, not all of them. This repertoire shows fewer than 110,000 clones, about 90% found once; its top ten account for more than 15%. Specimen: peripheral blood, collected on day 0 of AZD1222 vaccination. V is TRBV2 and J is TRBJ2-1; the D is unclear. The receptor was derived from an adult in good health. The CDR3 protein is CASSDARSGASSYNEQFF. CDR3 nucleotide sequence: TGTGCCAGCAGTGACGCTCGTAGTGGTGCCAGCTCCTACAATGAGCAGTTCTTC.